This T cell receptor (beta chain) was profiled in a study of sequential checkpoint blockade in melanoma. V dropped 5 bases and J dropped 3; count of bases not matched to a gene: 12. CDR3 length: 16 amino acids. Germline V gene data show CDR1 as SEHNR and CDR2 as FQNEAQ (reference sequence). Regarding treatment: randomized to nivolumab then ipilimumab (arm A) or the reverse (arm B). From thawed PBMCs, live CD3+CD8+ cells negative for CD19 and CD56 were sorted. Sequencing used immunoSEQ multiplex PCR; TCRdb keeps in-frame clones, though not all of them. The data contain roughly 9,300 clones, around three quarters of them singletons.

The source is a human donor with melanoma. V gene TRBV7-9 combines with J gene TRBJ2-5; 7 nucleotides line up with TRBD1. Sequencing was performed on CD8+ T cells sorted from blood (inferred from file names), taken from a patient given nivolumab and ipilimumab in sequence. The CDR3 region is CASSGRDSGIEETQYF. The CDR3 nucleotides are TGTGCCAGCAGCGGCCGGGACAGTGGGATAGAAGAGACCCAGTACTTC.